This TCR beta chain was recorded in a study of T-cell memory formation after mild COVID-19. 5'RACE primed from the constant segment yielded TCR alpha and TCR beta cDNA libraries bearing sample barcodes and UMIs. TCRdb analysed the 5' RACE reads with MiXCR anew, one entry per CDR3 protein. The table has about 180,000 distinct CDR3 sequences, around a sixth seen once. This CDR3 is 12 amino acids long. V shed 2 bases and J shed 5 bases, with 10 bases lying between them. Germline CDR1 GTSNPN, CDR2 SVGIG (reference sequence). This clonotype was seen a few times. What it binds is unknown. Study-wide results and caveats: CD4+ contracting clones were found mainly in CM and EM, and CD8+ ones in EMRA.

The chain recombines TRBV30 with TRBJ2-7, with D uncertain. The sequence derives from a young man who had mild COVID-19 (a few samples of this study predate the infection). Cell type and time point are not known. The sample consisted of PBMCs or a T cell subset sorted from them (not recorded which). DNA for the CDR3: TGTGCCTGGAGTCTGGGGTTCGACGAGCAGTACTTC. This gives the protein CAWSLGFDEQYF.